Below, 21 T cell receptor beta chains from the same sample are listed, as sequenced in a study of Graves' ophthalmopathy and Graves' hyperthyroidism. Scientists amplified the TCR beta CDR3 regions from RNA transcripts. First-round RT-PCR relied on HTBI primers, and a second-round multiplex PCR came next. TCRdb ran MiXCR on the multiplex PCR reads and lists one entry per CDR3 protein. The data contain 600,000 to 650,000 distinct CDR3 sequences, approximately 22% of them singletons. The sample consisted of peripheral blood. The source is a woman in her late teens or twenties with stable Graves' hyperthyroidism. Some clones in this sample may be carry-over from other donors' samples.

The rearrangement uses TRBV7-3 and TRBJ2-2; 7 bases are a match to TRBD1. Germline V gene lookup returns CDR1 SGHTA and CDR2 FQGTGA. V was pared by 5 bases and J by 10 bases, with 16 bases of the junction left unmatched. CDR3 length: 16 amino acids. Here the CDR3 reads CASSPHGTANIAELFF. CDR3 coding DNA: TGTGCCAGCAGCCCTCATGGGACAGCGAACATCGCGGAGCTGTTTTTT.

The gene calls are TRBV29-1 and TRBJ2-7; TRBD1 is a possible D gene (6 bases). The germline gives CDR1 SQVTM, CDR2 ANQGSEA. This CDR3 comprises 12 residues. V was trimmed by 6 bases and J by 0 bases, leaving 9 bases between them. The CDR3 reads CSVRGLSYEQYF. CDR3 nucleotides: TGCAGCGTCAGGGGCCTCTCCTACGAGCAGTACTTC.

CDR3 sequence: CASSQLDRNTEAFF. In DNA, the CDR3 is TGTGCCAGCTCACAACTCGACAGGAACACTGAAGCTTTCTTT. The J gene is TRBJ1-1, the V gene TRBV18, with D possibly TRBD1 on 5 matching bases. V was pared by 4 bases and J by 1 base, with 10 bases between. The germline gives CDR1 KGHSH, CDR2 LQKENI. This CDR3 spans 14 amino acids.

V and J are TRBV14 and TRBJ1-2; D remains unclear. There are 14 residues in the CDR3. Germline V CDR1 and CDR2: SGHDN, FVKESK. V dropped 1 base and J dropped 4 bases, with 10 bases sitting between them. DNA of the CDR3: TGTGCCAGCAGCCAAGTCTCAGGAACCTATGGCTACACCTTC. Translation: CASSQVSGTYGYTF.

The chain uses TRBV29-1 and TRBJ1-2; D gene uncertain. Germline V gene data show CDR1 as SQVTM and CDR2 as ANQGSEA. Trimming removed 7 bases at V and 4 bases at J, with 16 bases between. CDR3 length equals 13 residues. The CDR3, as DNA: TGCAGCGGCTTCGGGTTCCGGGGCTATGGCTACACCTTC. The encoded protein is CSGFGFRGYGYTF.

V usage is TRBV28 and J usage is TRBJ2-7, with D maybe TRBD1 (6 bases). Germline values: CDR1 MDHEN, CDR2 SYDVKM. Trimming took 5 bases from V and 6 from J, leaving 14 bases between them. CDR3 length: 13 residues. DNA of the CDR3: TGTGCCAGCAGTCCGGGACACCAATTCGAGCAGTACTTC. Amino acids: CASSPGHQFEQYF.

This clonotype has a handful of counts. V is TRBV6-1 and J is TRBJ2-2; D not certain. Germline values: CDR1 MNHNS, CDR2 SASEGT. V was cut by 6 bases and J by 4 bases, with 9 bases left in between. The CDR3 runs to 13 residues. CDR3 sequence (DNA): TGTGCCAGCAGCCTGTTTGGCACCGGGGAGCTGTTTTTT. This codes for CASSLFGTGELFF.

A few counts support this clonotype. This chain links TRBV18 with TRBJ1-1; D unresolved. Trimming left V 3 bases short and J 4 bases short, with 12 bases between. CDR1 and CDR2 (germline): KGHSH, LQKENI. This CDR3 region has 14 residues. DNA of the CDR3: TGTGCCAGCTCACCTTTCTCAGGAGCCACTGAAGCTTTCTTT. This encodes CASSPFSGATEAFF.

This clonotype was seen at least ten times. The chain couples TRBV5-4 to TRBJ1-2, with D unresolved. CDR1 and CDR2 (germline): SGHNT, YYREEE (reference sequence). The V end lost 1 base, the J end lost 7 bases, and 11 bases lay between the germline ends. The CDR3 consists of 13 residues. The CDR3 sequence is CASSLKGVGGYTF. CDR3 DNA: TGTGCCAGCAGCTTGAAGGGAGTGGGTGGCTACACCTTC.

This clonotype was seen repeatedly, ten times or more. The V gene is TRBV19, the J gene TRBJ1-2; 9 bases are a match to TRBD1. This CDR3 spans 13 amino acids. The V and J ends lost 7 bases and 3 bases, in that order; junction bases with no gene match: 3. CDR1 and CDR2 (germline): LNHDA, SQIVND (reference sequence). CDR3 residues: CASIGTGHYGYTF. For the CDR3, the DNA is TGTGCCAGTATAGGGACAGGGCACTATGGCTACACCTTC.

In this sample, this clonotype turned up many times. The rearrangement links TRBV6-1 to TRBJ1-5; TRBD1 agrees at 8 bases. V lost 3 bases, J lost 6 bases, and 7 bases stayed unmatched. This CDR3 region has 15 residues. Germline CDR1 is MNHNS and CDR2 is SASEGT. The CDR3 bases are TGTGCCAGCAGTGAGGCAACAGGGGGACGTCAGCCCCAGCATTTT. Protein sequence: CASSEATGGRQPQHF.

This clonotype was detected ten times or more. The genes are TRBV11-2 and TRBJ2-7, with a tentative D call TRBD1 (6 bases). This CDR3 spans 14 amino acids. CDR1 SGHAT and CDR2 FQNNGV come from the germline V gene. With 0 bases removed from V and 2 bases from J, the gap between germline ends came to 8 bases. CDR3 region: CASSLERGTYEQYF. As DNA, the CDR3 is TGTGCCAGCAGCTTAGAGAGGGGGACCTACGAGCAGTACTTC.

The sample holds many counts of this clonotype. The rearrangement joins TRBV12-3 or TRBV12-4 to TRBJ2-7, with D possibly being TRBD1 (5 bases). Trimming stripped 6 bases from V and 6 bases from J, with 18 bases between. This CDR3 spans 14 amino acids. Here the CDR3 reads CASSVEIQRGEQYF. The CDR3 nucleotides read TGTGCCAGCAGCGTCGAGATACAAAGGGGCGAGCAGTACTTC.

The chain is built from TRBV20-1 and TRBJ1-1; D is unclear. The CDR3 has 14 amino acids. Trimming removed 6 bases at V and 2 bases at J, with 16 bases between. Germline lookup yields CDR1 DFQATT and CDR2 SNEGSKA (reference sequence). The CDR3 DNA follows: TGCAGTGCCCCACTTTCCGGACCTAACACTGAAGCTTTCTTT. It is translated as CSAPLSGPNTEAFF.

Ten or more counts support this clonotype. The genes are TRBV5-5 and TRBJ2-7, with 8 bases aligning to TRBD1. The CDR3 has 15 amino acids. From germline, CDR1 is SGHKS and CDR2 YYEKEE (reference sequence). V lost 1 base and J lost 0; bases outside the gene matches: 3. DNA of the CDR3: TGTGCCAGCAGCTTGTGGACAGGGAGCTCCTACGAGCAGTACTTC. Translation: CASSLWTGSSYEQYF. The full variable domain, rest sourced from reference TRBV5-5 and TRBJ2-7, is DAGVTQSPTHLIKTRGQQVTLRCSPISGHKSVSWYQQVLGQGPQFIFQYYEKEERGRGNFPDRFSARQFPNYSSELNVNALLLGDSALYLCASSLWTGSSYEQYFGPGTRLTVT.

This clonotype has at least ten counts. The chain joins TRBV20-1 to TRBJ2-6; D remains ambiguous. The CDR3 is made up of 13 amino acids. The V gene lost 8 bases and the J gene lost 0 bases, with 8 bases spanning the gap. Germline loops: CDR1 DFQATT, CDR2 SNEGSKA (reference sequence). The CDR3 region has the DNA TGCAGTACACTGGGCTCTGGGGCCAACGTCCTGACTTTC. Protein: CSTLGSGANVLTF.

The gene calls are TRBV28 and TRBJ2-7, with D perhaps being TRBD1 or TRBD2 (5 bases each). V lost 3 bases and J 5 bases, leaving 14 bases between the germline ends. Germline V gives CDR1 MDHEN, CDR2 SYDVKM. CDR3 length: 14 amino acids. The CDR3 region is CASSFVGAEDEQYF. DNA for the CDR3: TGTGCCAGCAGTTTTGTTGGGGCGGAGGACGAGCAGTACTTC.

This clonotype came up many times. This rearrangement joins TRBV2 to TRBJ2-5; 7 nucleotides line up with TRBD1. Germline CDR1 reads SNHLY; CDR2 reads FYNNEI. The CDR3 length is 14 residues. The J segment lost 1 base and the V segment lost 6 bases, leaving 5 bases of the junction unmatched. CDR3: CASRPGQIQETQYF. In DNA form, the CDR3 reads TGTGCCAGCAGACCGGGACAGATCCAAGAGACCCAGTACTTC.

Many counts were recorded for this clonotype. This chain links TRBV7-9 with TRBJ1-5; a possible D gene is TRBD1 (6 bases). Germline V gives CDR1 SEHNR, CDR2 FQNEAQ (reference sequence). CDR3 length equals 13 residues. With 10 bases removed from V and 3 bases from J, the gap between germline ends came to 13 bases. The chain's CDR3 is CATGDTHNQPQHF. CDR3 DNA: TGTGCCACCGGGGACACCCACAATCAGCCCCAGCATTTT.

This clonotype was observed many times. The chain carries TRBV11-3 and TRBJ2-7, with a weak D call TRBD1 (5 bases). Germline V gives CDR1 SGHNT, CDR2 YENEEA. The V and J ends lost 3 bases and 5 bases respectively, with 11 bases between them. This CDR3 is 13 amino acids long. In DNA, the CDR3 is TGTGCCAGCAGCTTTGCAGGGCTGAACGAGCAGTACTTC. Its translation: CASSFAGLNEQYF.

This clonotype has ten or more counts. This chain joins TRBV11-2 and TRBJ1-1; unclear D gene. V shed 5 bases and J shed 5 bases, with 12 bases lying between them. This CDR3 contains 13 residues. Germline V gene sequence: CDR1 SGHAT, CDR2 FQNNGV. CDR3 protein: CASSPKGGTEAFF. The CDR3 coding sequence is TGTGCCAGCAGCCCGAAAGGAGGTACTGAAGCTTTCTTT.